This T cell receptor (beta chain) was sequenced for a study of post-analysis software for immune sequencing data (dated by TCRdb to the mid-2010s). In terms of the full investigation: Disease courses on record covered relapsing-remitting, secondary progressive and progressive-relapsing multiple sclerosis, though some patients had no subtype annotation. The multiple sclerosis patient repertoires were compared with under 13 previously published healthy control repertoires from donors aged roughly 6 to 27 years. A subset of samples was prepared in parallel using single-end sample barcoding, then pooled and co-amplified after Illumina adapter ligation. Overall results and qualifications from the work: Patients showed significantly higher frequencies than controls for a handful of TRBV segments, among them TRBV5-6, TRBV5-1 and TRBV20-1. Multiple sclerosis patients had significantly lower normalized Chao1 diversity than controls, a result that suggests substantial peripheral T-cell clonal expansion. Direct clustering with F measure showed strong co-clustering of samples prepared in the same batch, prompting a batch-effect correction. The multiple sclerosis patient group was slightly younger than the control group.

The receptor library was made with PCR. Sequenced on an Illumina HiSeq 2500. Unique molecular identifiers were incorporated into TCR beta cDNA libraries to reduce PCR and sequencing biases. Roughly 0.5 million cDNA molecules were obtained per 1 to 10 million input T cells, so each molecule approximated one T cell. The patient libraries were prepared and sequenced with the same protocol used for the earlier healthy control dataset. Samples belonging to the same batch were prepared together, multiplexed and sequenced on a shared HiSeq lane. In the original analysis: MIGEC handled the raw barcoded reads, throwing out single-read molecular identifier groups before consensus assembly and CDR3 extraction. Clonotype tables were post-analysed with VDJtools, normalizing diversity by down-sampling all datasets to the smallest sample size. Repertoire overlap clustering matched CDR3 amino acid but not nucleotide sequences to correct batch-related cross-sample contamination. Through fastp at Q25 and MiXCR, TCRdb rebuilt clones from the public reads, retaining in-frame beta chains. Each CDR3 protein gets just one entry, which takes the most common genes and DNA from the rows behind it. The V and J calls were not made by the authors but by TCRdb's processing. The sample data list roughly 730,000 distinct CDR3 sequences, and roughly 27% of these were observed just once. Together, the top ten hold 0.56% of the sample.

In its sample, this clonotype was seen many times. It lacks a known antigen. No base-level quality is on record; no much larger clone is a single base apart. The germline V gene sets CDR1 to SQVTM and CDR2 to ANQGSEA. Including cysteine and phenylalanine, the CDR3 has 14 amino acids. Only the CDR3 DNA is retained, 42 bases long and in frame from the first base. Between the V and J ends, shortened by 4 bases and 2 bases respectively, the junction contains 12 bases. TCR beta repertoires were profiled from peripheral blood of roughly 13 young patients with multiple sclerosis to demonstrate the VDJtools post-analysis software. The multiple sclerosis patients were children and adolescents between roughly 6 and 17 years of age.

The receptor was isolated from a girl aged 10 to 17 with multiple sclerosis. Input material: blood. The V and J genes are TRBV29-1 and TRBJ2-1; a confident D gene designation cannot be given. This receptor has the CDR3 CSVAAPLPYNEQFF. The DNA sequence is given as TGCAGCGTTGCGGCGCCCCTTCCCTACAATGAGCAGTTCTTC.